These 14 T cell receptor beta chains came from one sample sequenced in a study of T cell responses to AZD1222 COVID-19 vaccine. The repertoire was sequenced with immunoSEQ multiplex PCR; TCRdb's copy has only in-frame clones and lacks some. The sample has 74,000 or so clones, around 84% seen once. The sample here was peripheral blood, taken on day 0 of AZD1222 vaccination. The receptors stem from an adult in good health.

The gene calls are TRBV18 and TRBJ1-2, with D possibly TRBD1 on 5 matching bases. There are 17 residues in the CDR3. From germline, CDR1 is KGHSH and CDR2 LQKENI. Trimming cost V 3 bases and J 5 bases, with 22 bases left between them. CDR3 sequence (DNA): TGTGCCAGCTCACCGACGGGTAACCGGGACCGCTTATATGGCTACACCTTC. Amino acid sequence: CASSPTGNRDRLYGYTF.

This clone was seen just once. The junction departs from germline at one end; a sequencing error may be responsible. The CDR3 spells CASSMSAASNPPQHF. The CDR3 DNA reads as TGTGCCAGTAGTATGTCAGCCGCCTCCAATCCGCCCCAGCATTTT. V and J are TRBV19 and TRBJ1-5; D gene uncertain. Germline assignment: CDR1 LNHDA and CDR2 SQIVND (reference sequence). The CDR3 loop spans 15 amino acids. Looking up the rest from reference TRBV19 and TRBJ1-5 gives the full variable domain: DGGITQSPKYLFRKEGQNVTLSCEQNLNHDAMYWYRQDPGQGLRLIYYSQIVNDFQKGDIAEGYSVSREKKESFPLTVTSAQKNPTAFYLCASSMSAASNPPQHFGDGTRLSIL.

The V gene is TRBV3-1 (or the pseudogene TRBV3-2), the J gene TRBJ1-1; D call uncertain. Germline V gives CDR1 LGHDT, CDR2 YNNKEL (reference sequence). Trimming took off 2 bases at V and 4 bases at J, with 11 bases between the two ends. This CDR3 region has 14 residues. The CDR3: CASSQRVTGTEAFF. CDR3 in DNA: TGTGCCAGCAGCCAACGGGTCACGGGCACTGAAGCTTTCTTT.

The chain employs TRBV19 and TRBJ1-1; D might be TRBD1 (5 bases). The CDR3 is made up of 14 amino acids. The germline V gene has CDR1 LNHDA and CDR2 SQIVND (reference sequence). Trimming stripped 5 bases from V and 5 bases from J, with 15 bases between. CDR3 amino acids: CASSGLGRVTEAFF. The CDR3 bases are TGTGCCAGTAGTGGGCTGGGGCGGGTAACTGAAGCTTTCTTT.

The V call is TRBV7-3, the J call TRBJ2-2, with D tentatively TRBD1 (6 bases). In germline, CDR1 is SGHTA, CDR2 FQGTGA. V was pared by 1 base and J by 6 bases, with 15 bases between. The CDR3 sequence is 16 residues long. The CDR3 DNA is TGTGCCAGCAGCTTAAAACAGGGAAAAGTCGCCGGGGAGCTGTTTTTT. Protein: CASSLKQGKVAGELFF.

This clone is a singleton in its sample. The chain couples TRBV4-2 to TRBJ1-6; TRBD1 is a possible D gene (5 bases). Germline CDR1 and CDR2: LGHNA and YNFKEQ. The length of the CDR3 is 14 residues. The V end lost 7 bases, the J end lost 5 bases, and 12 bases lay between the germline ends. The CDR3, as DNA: TGTGCCAGCACCCGGGGGACGGATAATTCACCCCTCCACTTT. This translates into CASTRGTDNSPLHF.

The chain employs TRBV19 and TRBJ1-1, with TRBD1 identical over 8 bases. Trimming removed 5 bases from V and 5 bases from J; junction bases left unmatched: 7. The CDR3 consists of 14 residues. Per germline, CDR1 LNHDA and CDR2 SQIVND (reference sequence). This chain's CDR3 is CASSLKQGGTEAFF. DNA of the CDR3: TGTGCCAGTAGTTTAAAACAGGGGGGGACTGAAGCTTTCTTT.

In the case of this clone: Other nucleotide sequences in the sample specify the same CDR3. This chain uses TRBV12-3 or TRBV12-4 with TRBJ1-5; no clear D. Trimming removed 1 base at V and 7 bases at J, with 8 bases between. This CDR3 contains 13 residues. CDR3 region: CASSLEGRQPQHF. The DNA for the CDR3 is TGTGCCAGCAGTTTAGAAGGGCGGCAGCCCCAGCATTTT.

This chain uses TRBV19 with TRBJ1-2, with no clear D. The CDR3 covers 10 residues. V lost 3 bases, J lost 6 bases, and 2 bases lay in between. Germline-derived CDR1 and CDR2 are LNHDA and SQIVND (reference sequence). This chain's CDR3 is CASSMDGYTF. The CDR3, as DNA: TGTGCCAGTAGTATGGATGGCTACACCTTC.

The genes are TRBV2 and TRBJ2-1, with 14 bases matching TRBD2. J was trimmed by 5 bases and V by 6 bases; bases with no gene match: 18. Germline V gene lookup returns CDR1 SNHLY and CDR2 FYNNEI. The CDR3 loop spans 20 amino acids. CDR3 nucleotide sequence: TGTGCCAGCAGGGGCGGACTAGCGGGAGGAGGTGGGGGCTTCGACAATGAGCAGTTCTTC. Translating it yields CASRGGLAGGGGGFDNEQFF.

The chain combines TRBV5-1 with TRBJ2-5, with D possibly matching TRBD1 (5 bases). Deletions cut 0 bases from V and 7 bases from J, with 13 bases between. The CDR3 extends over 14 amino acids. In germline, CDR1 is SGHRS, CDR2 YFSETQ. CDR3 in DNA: TGCGCCAGCAGCTTGGCAGGGAAAGTAGTGACCCAGTACTTC. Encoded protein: CASSLAGKVVTQYF.

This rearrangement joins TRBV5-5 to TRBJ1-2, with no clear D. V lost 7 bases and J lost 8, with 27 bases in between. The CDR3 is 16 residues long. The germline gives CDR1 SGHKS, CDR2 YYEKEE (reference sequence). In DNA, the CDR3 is TGTGCCAGCTCTATTTCCAGCCCTACAGATCCCGGGGGCTACACCTTC. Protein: CASSISSPTDPGGYTF.

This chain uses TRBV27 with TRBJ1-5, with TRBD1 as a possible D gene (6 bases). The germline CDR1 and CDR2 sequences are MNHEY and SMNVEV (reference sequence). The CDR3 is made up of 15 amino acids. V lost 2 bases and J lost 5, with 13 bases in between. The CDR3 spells CASSLIGTRDQPQHF. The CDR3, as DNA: TGTGCCAGCAGTTTAATCGGGACAAGGGATCAGCCCCAGCATTTT.

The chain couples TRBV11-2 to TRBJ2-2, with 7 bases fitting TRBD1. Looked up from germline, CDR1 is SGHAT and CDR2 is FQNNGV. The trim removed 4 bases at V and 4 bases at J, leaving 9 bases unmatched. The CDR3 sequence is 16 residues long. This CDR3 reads CASSSDRVITTGELFF. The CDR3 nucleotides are TGTGCCAGCAGCTCAGACAGGGTGATAACCACCGGGGAGCTGTTTTTT.